This TCR beta chain originates from a study of cytomegalovirus exposure and HLA in healthy donors. PCR was performed using 60 Vbeta and 13 Jbeta primers. Clones were sequenced by immunoSEQ multiplex PCR, and TCRdb holds only the in-frame ones, with some missing. In the table there are fewer than 150,000 clones, roughly three quarters of which are singletons. General observations from the study: In a later analysis, CMV-associated beta chains were mostly HLA-associated, it appeared. Rare sequences made up most TCRs, while some public TCRs were found in many donors.

This clone has a handful of counts. The antigen is not known. This TCR came from a woman in her 50s in good health and CMV-seronegative. The sample consisted of PBMCs.

The CDR3 bases are TGTGCCAGCAGCGTAACAACAGGGGGATCACGAGAGACCCAGTACTTC. It codes for CASSVTTGGSRETQYF. The J gene is TRBJ2-5, the V gene TRBV6-4, with 8 bases matching TRBD1. CDR1 is MRHNA, CDR2 SNTAGT, per germline. V shed 6 bases, J shed 4 bases, and the junction held 13 bases outside the gene matches. This CDR3 region has 16 residues.